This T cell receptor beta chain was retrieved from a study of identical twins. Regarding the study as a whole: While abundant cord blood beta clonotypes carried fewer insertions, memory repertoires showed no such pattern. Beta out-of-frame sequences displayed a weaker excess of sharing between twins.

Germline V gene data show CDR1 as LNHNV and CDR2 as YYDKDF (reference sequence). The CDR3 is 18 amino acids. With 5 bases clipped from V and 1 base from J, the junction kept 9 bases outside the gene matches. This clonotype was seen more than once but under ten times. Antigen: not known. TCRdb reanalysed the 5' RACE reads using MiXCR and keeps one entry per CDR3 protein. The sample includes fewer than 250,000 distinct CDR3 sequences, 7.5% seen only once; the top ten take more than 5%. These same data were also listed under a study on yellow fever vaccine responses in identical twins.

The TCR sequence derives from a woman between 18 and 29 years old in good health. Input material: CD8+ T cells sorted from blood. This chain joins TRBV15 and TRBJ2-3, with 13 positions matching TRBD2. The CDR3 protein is CATSPGLAGEGGTDTQYF. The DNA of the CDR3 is TGTGCCACCAGCCCTGGACTAGCGGGAGAAGGCGGCACAGATACGCAGTATTTT.